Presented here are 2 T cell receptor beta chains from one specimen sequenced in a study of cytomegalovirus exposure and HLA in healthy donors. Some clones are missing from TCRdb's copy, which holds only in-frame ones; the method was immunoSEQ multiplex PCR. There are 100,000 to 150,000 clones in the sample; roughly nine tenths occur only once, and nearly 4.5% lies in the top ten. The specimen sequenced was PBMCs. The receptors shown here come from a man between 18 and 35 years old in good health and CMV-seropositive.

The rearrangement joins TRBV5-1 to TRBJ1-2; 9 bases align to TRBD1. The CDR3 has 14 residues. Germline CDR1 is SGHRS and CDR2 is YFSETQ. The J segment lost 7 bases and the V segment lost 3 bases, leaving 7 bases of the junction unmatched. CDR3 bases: TGCGCCAGCAGCTCAGCAGGGACAGGGTTTGGCTACACCTTC. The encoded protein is CASSSAGTGFGYTF.

The CDR3 sequence: CASSYYLATGDYGYTF. CDR3 in DNA: TGTGCCAGCAGCTATTACCTTGCGACAGGGGACTATGGCTACACCTTC. The chain couples TRBV13 to TRBJ1-2; 8 nucleotides line up with TRBD1. This CDR3 region has 16 residues. Per the germline V gene, CDR1 is PRHDT and CDR2 is FYEKMQ (reference sequence). The V gene end was trimmed by 4 bases and the J gene end by 3 bases; junction bases not matched to a gene: 10.